This T cell receptor beta chain appears in the sequencing data of a study of T-cell memory formation after mild COVID-19. This CDR3 has 15 residues. V trimming: 2 bases; J trimming: 8 bases; junction bases outside the gene matches: 5. The V gene's germline CDR1 is KGHDR and CDR2 SFDVKD. TCRdb independently ran MiXCR on the 5' RACE reads; one entry per CDR3 protein. The sample lists roughly 450,000 distinct CDR3 sequences, about 20% seen once, with around a fifth in the top ten. Notes on the study in general: Shrinking CD4+ clones were chiefly CM and EM; CD8+ ones were chiefly EMRA.

As to this clonotype: No antigen is known for it.

The TCR originated in a man aged 18 to 29 who had mild COVID-19 (a few samples of this study predate the infection). Cell type and time point are not known. This rearrangement joins TRBV24-1 to TRBJ1-4, with TRBD1 identical over 9 bases. What was sequenced was PBMCs or a T cell subset sorted from them (not recorded which). The CDR3 here is CATSDWTGEGEKLFF. The CDR3 DNA is TGTGCCACCAGTGATTGGACAGGGGAAGGGGAAAAACTGTTTTTT.